What follows is one TCR beta chain and its context. Per germline, CDR1 SGHNT and CDR2 YYREEE (reference sequence). The CDR3 loop spans 11 amino acids. Unmatched junction bases numbered 2, after V lost 3 bases and J lost 9 bases. The data are from a study of shared T cell receptors in the human thymus. The assay was immunoSEQ multiplex PCR, and TCRdb's table has in-frame clones only and misses some. The sample gives 600,000 to 900,000 clones, approximately 83% of which show up once; around 0.0099% is in the top ten. These records were also assigned to another study, of human thymus T cells. That paper adds: Thymic material originated from resections removed in the course of corrective heart surgery.

The sequencing sample was made of thymocytes. This sequence was found in a girl less than two years old with a congenital heart defect. V is TRBV5-4 and J is TRBJ2-5, with TRBD1 matching 7 bases. CDR3 in amino acids: CASSSTGPQYF. DNA of the CDR3: TGTGCCAGCAGCTCGACAGGGCCCCAGTACTTC.